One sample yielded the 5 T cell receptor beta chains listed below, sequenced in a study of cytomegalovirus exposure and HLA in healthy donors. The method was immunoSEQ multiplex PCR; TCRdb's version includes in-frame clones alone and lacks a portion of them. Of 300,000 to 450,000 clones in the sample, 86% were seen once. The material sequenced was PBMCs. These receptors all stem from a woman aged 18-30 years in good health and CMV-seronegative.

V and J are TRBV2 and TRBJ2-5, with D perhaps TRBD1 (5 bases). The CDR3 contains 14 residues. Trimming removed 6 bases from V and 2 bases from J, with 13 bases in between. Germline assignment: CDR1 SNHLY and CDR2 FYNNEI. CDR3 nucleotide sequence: TGTGCCAGCAGGGAGACAGACTTACAAGAGACCCAGTACTTC. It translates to CASRETDLQETQYF. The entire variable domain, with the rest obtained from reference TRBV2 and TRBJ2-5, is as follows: EPEVTQTPSHQVTQMGQEVILRCVPISNHLYFYWYRQILGQKVEFLVSFYNNEISEKSEIFDDQFSVERPDGSNFTLKIRSTKLEDSAMYFCASRETDLQETQYFGPGTRLLVL.

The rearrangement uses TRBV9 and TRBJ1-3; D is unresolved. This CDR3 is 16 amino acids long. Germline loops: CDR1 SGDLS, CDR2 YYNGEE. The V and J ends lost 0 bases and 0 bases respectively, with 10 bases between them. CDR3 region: CASSVGEGSSGNTIYF. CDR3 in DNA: TGTGCCAGCAGCGTAGGTGAGGGCAGCTCTGGAAACACCATATATTTT. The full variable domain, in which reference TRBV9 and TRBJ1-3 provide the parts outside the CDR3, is DSGVTQTPKHLITATGQRVTLRCSPRSGDLSVYWYQQSLDQGLQFLIQYYNGEERAKGNILERFSAQQFPDLHSELNLSSLELGDSALYFCASSVGEGSSGNTIYFGEGSWLTVV.

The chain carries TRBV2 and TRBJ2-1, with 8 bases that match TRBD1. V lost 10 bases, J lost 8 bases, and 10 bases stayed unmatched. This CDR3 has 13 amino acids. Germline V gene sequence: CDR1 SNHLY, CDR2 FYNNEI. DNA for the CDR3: TGTGCCACCAAAAGCCGGGACAGGTATGAGCAGTTCTTC. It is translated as CATKSRDRYEQFF.

The CDR3 DNA reads TGTGCCAGTAGAAATAAAGACAGCTACGAGCAGTACTTC. It yields the protein CASRNKDSYEQYF. The rearrangement links TRBV19 to TRBJ2-7; weak D call: TRBD1 (5 bases). Per the germline V gene, CDR1 is LNHDA and CDR2 is SQIVND (reference sequence). This CDR3 is 13 amino acids long. V lost 6 bases to trimming and J lost 3 bases, with 12 bases between them. The variable domain in full, with the rest retrieved from reference TRBV19 and TRBJ2-7, is DGGITQSPKYLFRKEGQNVTLSCEQNLNHDAMYWYRQDPGQGLRLIYYSQIVNDFQKGDIAEGYSVSREKKESFPLTVTSAQKNPTAFYLCASRNKDSYEQYFGPGTRLTVT.

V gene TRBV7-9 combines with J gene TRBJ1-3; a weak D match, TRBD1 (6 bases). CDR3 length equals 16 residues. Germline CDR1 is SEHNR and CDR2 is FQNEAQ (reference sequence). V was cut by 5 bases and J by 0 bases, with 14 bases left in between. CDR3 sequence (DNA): TGTGCCAGCAGCATTGGACAGCTACCCTCTGGAAACACCATATATTTT. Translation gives CASSIGQLPSGNTIYF.